This is a list of T cell receptor beta chains from one sample in a study of Graves' ophthalmopathy and Graves' hyperthyroidism. MiXCR, run by TCRdb on the multiplex PCR reads, gives a single entry per CDR3 protein. The sample has 600,000 to 650,000 distinct CDR3 sequences, approximately 22% seen once. Sequencing input: peripheral blood. The receptors were gathered from a young woman with stable Graves' hyperthyroidism. Some clones in this sample may be carry-over from other donors' samples. CDR3s include the opening cysteine and the closing phenylalanine or tryptophan. D genes are given only for firm matches. Size values are once, few and many counts, or a class for expanded clones, and some rows have none.

many | 15 | TRBJ2-7 | TRBV6-5 | TRBD1 | TGTGCCAGCAGTTACTCAGGGACAGGGAACTACGAGCAGTACTTC | CASSYSGTGNYEQYF
many | 13 | TRBJ2-7 | TRBV12-3/TRBV12-4 | NA | TGTGCCAGCAGTCCCCCAGGAGGGCGGGAGCAGTACTTC | CASSPPGGREQYF
NA | 17 | TRBJ1-1 | TRBV7-8 | TRBD1 | TGTGCCAGCAGCGCAGAGGGACAGGGGAAGGCATGGACTGAAGCTTTCTTT | CASSAEGQGKAWTEAFF
many | 15 | TRBJ1-5 | TRBV6-5 | NA | TGTGCCAGCAGTTCCCCCGACGATAGCAATCAGCCCCAGCATTTT | CASSSPDDSNQPQHF
few | 16 | TRBJ2-5 | TRBV2 | TRBD1 | TGTGCCAGCAGTGAAGAGGCGGGCCAGGGGGAAGAGACCCAGTACTTC | CASSEEAGQGEETQYF
many | 14 | TRBJ2-5 | TRBV27 | TRBD1 | TGTGCCAGCAGTACCAGACAGGGTCAAGAGACCCAGTACTTC | CASSTRQGQETQYF
NA | 17 | TRBJ2-4 | TRBV11-1 | NA | TGTGCCAGCAGCGGCACGGCGGGTCCTAAAGCCAAAAACATTCAGTACTTC | CASSGTAGPKAKNIQYF
NA | 15 | TRBJ2-6 | TRBV2 | NA | TGTGCCAGCAGACGGTCCCTCTCTGGGGCCAACGTCCTGACTTTC | CASRRSLSGANVLTF
many | 14 | TRBJ1-2 | TRBV19 | NA | TGTGCCAGTACCCCTGGAGGGTTGATCAATGGCTACACCTTC | CASTPGGLINGYTF
NA | 13 | TRBJ2-7 | TRBV6-5 | NA | TGTGCCAGCAGCGTCACAGGGTCAGGCGAGCAGTACTTC | CASSVTGSGEQYF
many | 15 | TRBJ1-6 | TRBV7-2 | TRBD1 | TGTGCCAGCAGCTTAGCGAGGGACAGCAATTCACCCCTCCACTTT | CASSLARDSNSPLHF
NA | 13 | TRBJ1-1 | TRBV11-2 | NA | TGTGCCAGCAGCTTTTGGGGGGGAATCAAGGCTTTCTTT | CASSFWGGIKAFF
many | 15 | TRBJ1-6 | TRBV28 | NA | TGTGCCAGCAGTTTAAGTGACAGCCATAATTCACCCCTCCACTTT | CASSLSDSHNSPLHF
many | 16 | TRBJ2-5 | TRBV19 | TRBD1 | TGTGCCAGTAGTATGCTGGGACAGACGAATCAAGAGACCCAGTACTTC | CASSMLGQTNQETQYF
NA | 17 | TRBJ1-5 | TRBV20-1 | TRBD1 | TGCAGTGCTAGAGGGGAGGGGGCGATGGGTTTATATCAGCCCCAGCATTTT | CSARGEGAMGLYQPQHF
NA | 15 | TRBJ2-5 | TRBV15 | NA | TGTGCCACCAGCAGAGTAATGGGCAGCCAAGAGACCCAGTACTTC | CATSRVMGSQETQYF
many | 15 | TRBJ2-5 | TRBV7-2 | NA | TGTGCCAGCAGCTTAGTAGCAGGAGGTGGAGAGACCCAGTACTTC | CASSLVAGGGETQYF
many | 15 | TRBJ1-2 | TRBV11-2 | TRBD1 | TGTGCCAGCAGCTTATTTGCGAAGGACAGGGCTGGCTACACCTTC | CASSLFAKDRAGYTF
many | 14 | TRBJ1-5 | TRBV9 | NA | TGTGCCAGCAGCGTAGGGGGCCTCAATCAGCCCCAGCATTTT | CASSVGGLNQPQHF
many | 15 | TRBJ2-5 | TRBV6-1 | TRBD1 | TGTGCCAGCAGTGATTCGGGACAGGGGAGAGAGACCCAGTACTTC | CASSDSGQGRETQYF
many | 12 | TRBJ2-5 | TRBV12-3/TRBV12-4 | NA | TGTGCCAGCAGTTTTTTGGGGGAGACCCAGTACTTC | CASSFLGETQYF
NA | 15 | TRBJ2-2 | TRBV30 | NA | TGTGCCTGGAGTGTAAGGAACAGGGCCACCGGGGAGCTGTTTTTT | CAWSVRNRATGELFF
few | 14 | TRBJ1-1 | TRBV5-1 | NA | TGCGCCAGCAGCTTTGCTCTGGGTAACACTGAAGCTTTCTTT | CASSFALGNTEAFF
many | 14 | TRBJ1-2 | TRBV19 | NA | TGTGCCAGTACTGGGACTTTGTCTCACTATGGCTACACCTTC | CASTGTLSHYGYTF
NA | 14 | TRBJ2-7 | TRBV4-1 | NA | TGCGCCAGCAGCCAGGGACTTCTGAGGAACGAGCAGTACTTC | CASSQGLLRNEQYF
many | 14 | TRBJ1-1 | TRBV20-1 | NA | TGCAGTGCGCTCTCCGGGGGTGGGGGATCTGAAGCTTTCTTT | CSALSGGGGSEAFF
NA | 15 | TRBJ1-3 | TRBV11-2 | NA | TGCGCCAGCAGCTTAAGTAGGGTCACTGGAAACACCATATATTTT | CASSLSRVTGNTIYF
many | 13 | TRBJ1-6 | TRBV5-1 | NA | TGCGCCAGCAGCGTTGACAGAATTTCACCCCTCCACTTT | CASSVDRISPLHF
many | 19 | TRBJ1-1 | TRBV19 | TRBD1 | TGTGCCAGTAGGGGGACAGGGCCGCAGAAGCCTTTTGGGTACACTGAAGCTTTCTTT | CASRGTGPQKPFGYTEAFF
many | 15 | TRBJ1-1 | TRBV27 | NA | TGTGCCAGCAGCGGGATTGGGGCGCAGAACACTGAAGCTTTCTTT | CASSGIGAQNTEAFF
NA | 15 | TRBJ2-7 | TRBV28 | TRBD1 | TGTGCCAGCAGTTCCCTGACAGGGGGCATCGGCGAGCAGTACTTC | CASSSLTGGIGEQYF
many | 17 | TRBJ1-1 | TRBV12-3/TRBV12-4 | TRBD1 | TGTGCCAGCAGTTTACCCATCAACAGGGGAATGAACACTGAAGCTTTCTTT | CASSLPINRGMNTEAFF
many | 14 | TRBJ1-1 | TRBV12-3/TRBV12-4 | TRBD1 | TGTGCCAGCAGCGGACAGGGCGTACTCACTGAAGCTTTCTTT | CASSGQGVLTEAFF
NA | 14 | TRBJ2-7 | TRBV14 | TRBD1 | TGTGCCACCAACCCACGGACAGGGATCTACGAGCAGTACTTC | CATNPRTGIYEQYF
NA | 16 | TRBJ2-5 | TRBV11-3 | NA | TGTGCCAGCAGCTTACGGGCCACTATATTCCAAGATACCCAGTACTTC | CASSLRATIFQDTQYF
many | 13 | TRBJ1-2 | TRBV27 | NA | TGTGCCAGCAGTGAGCAGACCAACTATGGCTACACCTTC | CASSEQTNYGYTF
NA | 14 | TRBJ1-5 | TRBV12-5 | NA | TGTGCTAGCCGGGACAATAACAACCATCAGCCCCAGCATTTT | CASRDNNNHQPQHF
many | 14 | TRBJ1-2 | TRBV15 | NA | TGTGCCACCAGCAGCGAGTGGGACCGCTATGGCTACACCTTC | CATSSEWDRYGYTF
NA | 13 | TRBJ2-7 | TRBV19 | NA | TGTGCCAGTAGTTCTCATGGGGACTACGAGCAGTACTTC | CASSSHGDYEQYF
NA | 16 | TRBJ1-5 | TRBV7-8 | NA | TGTGCCAGCAGCACTCTGGGCCTTTATAGCAATCAGCCCCAGCATTTT | CASSTLGLYSNQPQHF
NA | 14 | TRBJ1-2 | TRBV3-1 | TRBD1 | TGTGCCCGCAGCCAAGTTTGGGACAGTTTCGGCTACACCTTC | CARSQVWDSFGYTF
many | 14 | TRBJ2-7 | TRBV5-6 | NA | TGTGCCAGCAGCTTGCACACAGGGAACTACGAGCAGTACTTC | CASSLHTGNYEQYF
NA | 17 | TRBJ2-7 | TRBV6-2/TRBV6-3 | TRBD2 | TGTGCCAGCAGTTACTCCCTCACTAGCGGGGACTCCTACGAGCAGTACTTC | CASSYSLTSGDSYEQYF
many | 14 | TRBJ2-7 | TRBV6-5 | NA | TGTGCCAGCAGTTACGTCGGCAGAGTCTACGAGCAGTACTTC | CASSYVGRVYEQYF
many | 14 | TRBJ2-7 | TRBV5-1 | TRBD1 | TGCGCCAGCAGCTCAGGACAGGCTGGGTACGAGCAGTACTTC | CASSSGQAGYEQYF
few | 13 | TRBJ1-1 | TRBV7-3 | NA | TGTGCCAGCAGCCTCCACATCGGCACTGAAGCTTTCTTT | CASSLHIGTEAFF
NA | 15 | TRBJ1-1 | TRBV6-1 | TRBD1 | TGTGCCAGCAGGTTTCGACAGGGCGGCCCCACTGAAGCTTTCTTT | CASRFRQGGPTEAFF
NA | 14 | TRBJ1-5 | TRBV2 | NA | TGTGCCAGCAGTGAACCACCTAGGAATCAGCCCCAGCATTTT | CASSEPPRNQPQHF
NA | 14 | TRBJ1-1 | TRBV7-3 | NA | TGTGCCAGCCCCACAAGACAGCAGGACACTGAAGCTTTCTTT | CASPTRQQDTEAFF
NA | 17 | TRBJ1-6 | TRBV28 | NA | TGTGCCAGCAGTCCCTGGGCCGTGAGCTCCTATAATTCACCCCTCCACTTT | CASSPWAVSSYNSPLHF
many | 11 | TRBJ1-2 | TRBV29-1 | NA | TGCAGCGTGATCGGACAGTCGGGCTACACCTTC | CSVIGQSGYTF
few | 14 | TRBJ2-5 | TRBV5-1 | TRBD1 | TGCGCCAGCAGCAAGGGACAGGCCCCGAAGAACCTGTACTTC | CASSKGQAPKNLYF
NA | 14 | TRBJ2-2 | TRBV6-2/TRBV6-3 | TRBD2 | TGTGCCAGCAGACTACTAGCGGTCACCGGGGAGCTGTTTTTT | CASRLLAVTGELFF
many | 14 | TRBJ2-7 | TRBV7-6 | NA | TGTGCCAGCAGCTTAGCTAGGGAGGCGGGCGAGCAGTACTTC | CASSLAREAGEQYF
NA | 13 | TRBJ2-7 | TRBV29-1 | NA | TGCAGCGTTGAACGACCTAGCTCCTACGAGCAGTACTTC | CSVERPSSYEQYF